Below, 15 T cell receptor beta chains from the same sample are listed, as sequenced in a study of human T cells and chemical hapten exposure. TCRdb reprocessed the RACE reads via MiXCR and lists one record per CDR3 protein. The sample records roughly 380,000 distinct CDR3 sequences, roughly 5.3% being singletons. Time point meaning: pre-sensitization, week 0. The treatment here: therapeutic diphenylcyclopropenone sensitization with weekly scalp DPC. Sequencing was performed on whole blood, taken in connection with sensitization to the hapten diphenylcyclopropenone (DPC). These receptors were collected from a woman aged 45-65 years with alopecia areata. Some clones in this sample may be carry-over from other donors' samples.

The chain combines TRBV5-1 with TRBJ2-7; D is undetermined. Trimming left V 1 base short and J 0 bases short, with 11 bases between. This CDR3 region has 15 residues. Germline lookup yields CDR1 SGHRS and CDR2 YFSETQ. The DNA of the CDR3 is TGCGCCAGCAGCTTGCGCCTTCTCGACTCCTACGAGCAGTACTTC. Protein sequence: CASSLRLLDSYEQYF.

This clonotype appeared a few times. The genes are TRBV7-9 and TRBJ1-1; D is uncertain. The CDR3 runs to 15 residues. Germline V gene data show CDR1 as SEHNR and CDR2 as FQNEAQ (reference sequence). V shed 2 bases and J shed 0 bases, with 10 bases lying between them. The CDR3 sequence is CASSLRSGMNTEAFF. The CDR3 DNA is TGTGCCAGCAGCTTACGATCAGGCATGAACACTGAAGCTTTCTTT.

This clonotype was recorded at least ten times. This chain uses TRBV9 with TRBJ2-1; 9 bases match TRBD2. This CDR3 is 15 amino acids long. Germline loops: CDR1 SGDLS, CDR2 YYNGEE. The ends lost 3 bases at V and 3 bases at J; junction bases unmatched: 4. The CDR3 is CASSASGGLYNEQFF. The CDR3 coding sequence is TGTGCCAGCAGCGCAAGCGGGGGGCTCTACAATGAGCAGTTCTTC. The full variable domain, with the rest looked up from reference TRBV9 and TRBJ2-1, is DSGVTQTPKHLITATGQRVTLRCSPRSGDLSVYWYQQSLDQGLQFLIQYYNGEERAKGNILERFSAQQFPDLHSELNLSSLELGDSALYFCASSASGGLYNEQFFGPGTRLTVL.

There are many counts of this clonotype. The V gene is TRBV20-1, the J gene TRBJ2-7; no firm D call. Germline-derived CDR1 and CDR2 are DFQATT and SNEGSKA (reference sequence). The CDR3 is 14 amino acids. V gave up 0 bases and J gave up 1 base, with 10 bases separating them. As DNA, the CDR3 is TGCAGTGCTAGAGACCGGGTCGGGTCCTACGAGCAGTACTTC. Protein: CSARDRVGSYEQYF.

This chain joins TRBV6-2 or TRBV6-3 and TRBJ2-1; 10 bases line up with TRBD2. The germline gives CDR1 MNHEY, CDR2 SVGEGT. Trimming removed 2 bases from V and 3 bases from J; junction bases left unmatched: 1. There are 15 residues in the CDR3. CDR3 amino acids: CASSYLAGVYNEQFF. CDR3 sequence (DNA): TGTGCCAGCAGTTACCTAGCGGGAGTCTACAATGAGCAGTTCTTC.

This clonotype was detected ten times or more. V is TRBV6-1 and J is TRBJ2-5, with 7 bases that match TRBD2. The CDR3 runs 14 residues. V gave up 6 bases and J gave up 3 bases; unmatched junction bases: 7. The germline V gene encodes CDR1 MNHNS and CDR2 SASEGT. CDR3 loop: CASSYASGKETQYF. The CDR3 DNA reads TGTGCCAGCAGCTATGCCAGCGGGAAAGAGACCCAGTACTTC.

The V gene is TRBV4-1, the J gene TRBJ1-1; unclear D gene. The CDR3 covers 13 residues. With 1 base removed from V and 8 bases from J, the gap between germline ends came to 11 bases. The V gene's germline CDR1 is MGHRA and CDR2 YSYEKL. DNA for the CDR3: TGCGCCAGCAGCCAAGTTGTGGTTGTGGAAGCTTTCTTT. Protein product: CASSQVVVVEAFF.

The chain joins TRBV12-3 or TRBV12-4 to TRBJ2-3; 9 bases agree with TRBD2. The CDR3 covers 16 residues. V shed 3 bases, J shed 2 bases, and the junction held 6 bases outside the gene matches. The CDR3 DNA sequence: TGTGCCAGCAGTTTTGGCGGGAGGGCCCTCACAGATACGCAGTATTTT. It yields the protein CASSFGGRALTDTQYF.

This clonotype has just a few counts. The rearrangement uses TRBV5-6 and TRBJ2-7; TRBD1 matches at 10 bases. In germline, CDR1 is SGHDT, CDR2 YYEEEE. The CDR3 spans 15 residues. Trimming at V came to 4 bases and at J to 6 bases, leaving 10 bases not matched to a gene. CDR3 bases: TGTGCCAGCAGCCCAATTGACAGGGGGCTTACCGAGCAGTACTTC. It specifies CASSPIDRGLTEQYF.

This clonotype was seen many times. The J gene is TRBJ2-3, the V gene TRBV7-2, with no clear D. Trimming took off 3 bases at V and 2 bases at J, with 12 bases between the two ends. Germline CDR1 is SGHTA and CDR2 is FQGNSA. The CDR3 is 15 residues long. The CDR3 protein is CASSFWAGPTDTQYF. In DNA form, the CDR3 reads TGTGCCAGCAGCTTCTGGGCAGGCCCCACAGATACGCAGTATTTT.

This clonotype was counted ten times or more. The J gene is TRBJ2-7, the V gene TRBV5-1; TRBD1 aligns across 9 bases. This CDR3 has 15 amino acids. The germline V gene encodes CDR1 SGHRS and CDR2 YFSETQ. With 2 bases clipped from V and 1 base from J, the junction kept 4 bases outside the gene matches. CDR3: CASSFGQGPSYEQYF. CDR3 nucleotide sequence: TGCGCCAGCAGCTTCGGACAGGGGCCTTCCTACGAGCAGTACTTC.

This clonotype occurred a few times. J is TRBJ2-3 and V is TRBV3-1; the D gene is possibly TRBD2 (5 bases). This CDR3 has 16 amino acids. In germline, CDR1 is LGHDT, CDR2 YNNKEL (reference sequence). V was clipped by 2 bases and J by 2 bases, with 14 bases between them. CDR3 in amino acids: CASSQSLTSITDTQYF. In nucleotides, the CDR3 is TGTGCCAGCAGCCAAAGCCTAACTAGTATCACAGATACGCAGTATTTT.

This clonotype has a count of ten or more. This chain connects TRBV12-5 to TRBJ2-2, with 10 bases that match TRBD2. Germline assignment: CDR1 LGHNT and CDR2 FRNRAP. The CDR3 sequence is 16 residues long. J lost 7 bases, V lost 1 base, and 6 bases had no gene match. The CDR3 protein is CASGLGASGSYGELFF. CDR3 DNA sequence: TGTGCTAGTGGTTTGGGGGCTAGCGGGAGCTACGGGGAGCTGTTTTTT.

There are a few counts of this clonotype. CDR3 region: CASSFSDRDTQYF. Here the CDR3 DNA reads TGTGCCAGCAGCTTTTCGGACAGAGATACGCAGTATTTT. The chain uses TRBV5-4 and TRBJ2-3, with a weak D call TRBD1 (6 bases). Trimming shortened V by 2 bases and J by 5 bases, and 9 bases separated the two germline ends. The CDR3 sequence is 13 residues long. From germline, CDR1 is SGHNT and CDR2 YYREEE (reference sequence).

Many counts were recorded for this clonotype. The V and J genes are TRBV11-3 and TRBJ2-1, with 8 bases that match TRBD1. Germline V lookup: CDR1 SGHNT, CDR2 YENEEA. The CDR3 has 15 amino acids. Trimming removed 5 bases from V and 10 bases from J; junction bases left unmatched: 13. CDR3 loop: CASSGRTGYPGEQFF. DNA for the CDR3: TGTGCCAGCAGCGGACGGACAGGGTATCCCGGGGAGCAGTTCTTC.